This T cell receptor (beta chain) was recovered during a study of T cells in Graves' hyperthyroidism and ophthalmopathy. Graves' hyperthyroidism is called stable when ophthalmopathy does not progress within 18 months. RNA transcripts gave rise to amplified TCR beta CDR3 regions. HTBI primers were employed in a first-round RT-PCR of the TCR CDR3. TCRdb called the multiplex PCR reads again in MiXCR, with one record for every CDR3 protein. The sample has about 420,000 distinct CDR3 sequences, 15% to 19% seen once; the top ten hold roughly 7.4%. Trimming removed 0 bases at V and 9 bases at J, with 8 bases between. Germline V CDR1 and CDR2: SGHDN, FVKESK. CDR3 length: 13 amino acids.

V is TRBV14 and J is TRBJ2-2; D remains ambiguous. Sequencing input: blood. The TCR was taken from a woman aged 18 to 35 with Graves' hyperthyroidism. The CDR3 loop reads CASSQDLWRELFF. Here the CDR3 DNA reads TGTGCCAGCAGCCAAGATTTGTGGCGGGAGCTGTTTTTT.